Ten or more counts support the clone carrying this T cell receptor (beta chain). As an off-target read in a library built for alpha chains, this beta chain has a frequency of little significance. The time point is: sample taken at primary tumor resection. Researchers sequenced whole RNA taken from tumor, nontumor lung or frozen PBMC without sorting. The data were taken from a study of spatial heterogeneity in lung cancer. Per germline, CDR1 SEHNR and CDR2 FQNEAQ (reference sequence). V lost 5 bases to trimming and J lost 0 bases, with 17 bases between them. There are 16 residues in the CDR3. TCRdb reprocessed the 5' RACE reads via MiXCR and lists one record per CDR3 protein. This sample yields 8,000 to 9,000 distinct CDR3 sequences, of which about 4.5% are seen a single time; more than 25% belongs to the top ten.

The receptor was isolated from a male donor with early-stage non-small cell lung cancer. The sample here was PBMCs, taken at surgery. The genes are TRBV7-9 and TRBJ2-7; possibly TRBD1 or TRBD2 for D (5 bases each). CDR3 in amino acids: CASSPPGQGFSYEQYF. Written as DNA, the CDR3 is TGTGCCAGCAGCCCCCCGGGGCAGGGCTTCTCCTACGAGCAGTACTTC. The whole variable domain, filled in from reference TRBV7-9 and TRBJ2-7, reads DTGVSQNPRHKITKRGQNVTFRCDPISEHNRLYWYRQTLGQGPEFLTYFQNEAQLEKSRLLSDRFSAERPKGSFSTLEIQRTEQGDSAMYLCASSPPGQGFSYEQYFGPGTRLTVT.